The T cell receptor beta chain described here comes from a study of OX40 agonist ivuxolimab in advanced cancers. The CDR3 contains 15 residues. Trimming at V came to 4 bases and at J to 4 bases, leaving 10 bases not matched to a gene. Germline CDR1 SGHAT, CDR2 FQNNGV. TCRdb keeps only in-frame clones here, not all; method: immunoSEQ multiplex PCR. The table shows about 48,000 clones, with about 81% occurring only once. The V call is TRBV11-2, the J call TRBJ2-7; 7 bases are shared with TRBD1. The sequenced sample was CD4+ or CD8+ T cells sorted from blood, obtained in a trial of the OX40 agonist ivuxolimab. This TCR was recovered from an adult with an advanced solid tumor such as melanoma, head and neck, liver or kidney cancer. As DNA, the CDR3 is TGTGCCAGCAGCTCGGTTCGACAGGGTGCATACGAGCAGTACTTC. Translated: CASSSVRQGAYEQYF.